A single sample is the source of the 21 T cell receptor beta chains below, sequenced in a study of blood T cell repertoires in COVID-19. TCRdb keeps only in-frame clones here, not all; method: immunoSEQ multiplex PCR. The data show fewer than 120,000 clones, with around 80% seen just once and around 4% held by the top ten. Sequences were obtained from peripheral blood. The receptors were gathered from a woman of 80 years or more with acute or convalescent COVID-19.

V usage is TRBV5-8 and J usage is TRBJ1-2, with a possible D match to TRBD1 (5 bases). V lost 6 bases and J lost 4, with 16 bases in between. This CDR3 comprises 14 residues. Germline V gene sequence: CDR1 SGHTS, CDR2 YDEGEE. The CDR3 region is CASTPLRGIYGYTF. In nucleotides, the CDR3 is TGTGCCAGCACCCCACTCCGGGGGATCTATGGCTACACCTTC.

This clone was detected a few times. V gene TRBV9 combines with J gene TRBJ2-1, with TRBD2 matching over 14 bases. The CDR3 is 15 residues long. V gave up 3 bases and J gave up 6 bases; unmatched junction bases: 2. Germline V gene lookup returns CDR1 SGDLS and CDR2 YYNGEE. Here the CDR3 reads CASSGGLAGGNEQFF. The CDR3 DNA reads TGTGCCAGCAGCGGCGGACTAGCGGGGGGCAATGAGCAGTTCTTC.

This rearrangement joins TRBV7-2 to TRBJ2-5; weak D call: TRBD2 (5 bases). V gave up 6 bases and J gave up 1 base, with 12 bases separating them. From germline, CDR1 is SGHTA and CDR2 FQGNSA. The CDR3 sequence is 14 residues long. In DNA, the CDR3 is TGTGCCAGCAGACCAACCCGGGGCCAAGAGACCCAGTACTTC. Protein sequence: CASRPTRGQETQYF.

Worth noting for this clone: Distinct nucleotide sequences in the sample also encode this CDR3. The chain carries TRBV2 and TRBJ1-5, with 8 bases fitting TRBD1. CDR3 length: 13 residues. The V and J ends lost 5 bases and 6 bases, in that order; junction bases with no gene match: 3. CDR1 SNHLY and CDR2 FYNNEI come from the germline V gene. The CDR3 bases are TGTGCCAGCAGTACAGGGGGAGGTCAGCCCCAGCATTTT. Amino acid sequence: CASSTGGGQPQHF.

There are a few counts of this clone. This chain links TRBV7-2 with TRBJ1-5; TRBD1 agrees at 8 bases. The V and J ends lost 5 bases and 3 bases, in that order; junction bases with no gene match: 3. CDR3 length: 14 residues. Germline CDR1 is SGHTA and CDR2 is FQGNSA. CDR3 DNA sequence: TGTGCCAGCAGCACACAGGGGGTCAATCAGCCCCAGCATTTT. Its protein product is CASSTQGVNQPQHF.

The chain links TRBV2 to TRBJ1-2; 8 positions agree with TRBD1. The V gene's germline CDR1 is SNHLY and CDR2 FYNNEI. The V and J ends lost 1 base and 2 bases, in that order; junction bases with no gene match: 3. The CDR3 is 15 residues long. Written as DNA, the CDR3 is TGTGCCAGCAGTGAAGGTTCAGGGGGCAACTATGGCTACACCTTC. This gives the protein CASSEGSGGNYGYTF.

The CDR3 sequence is CASKPQGSYNEQFF. In DNA, the CDR3 is TGTGCCAGCAAACCACAGGGATCCTACAATGAGCAGTTCTTC. The chain recombines TRBV28 with TRBJ2-1, with D possibly being TRBD1 (6 bases). Germline assignment: CDR1 MDHEN and CDR2 SYDVKM. The CDR3 has 14 amino acids. Trimming shortened V by 7 bases and J by 1 base, and 11 bases separated the two germline ends.

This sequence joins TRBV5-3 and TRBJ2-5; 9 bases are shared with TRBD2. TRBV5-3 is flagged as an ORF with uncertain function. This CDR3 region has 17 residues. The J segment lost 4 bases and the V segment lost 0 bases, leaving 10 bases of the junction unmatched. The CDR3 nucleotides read TGTGCCAGAAGCTTGGAGTGGCGGCGGGAGGGCCTAGAGACCCAGTACTTC. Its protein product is CARSLEWRREGLETQYF.

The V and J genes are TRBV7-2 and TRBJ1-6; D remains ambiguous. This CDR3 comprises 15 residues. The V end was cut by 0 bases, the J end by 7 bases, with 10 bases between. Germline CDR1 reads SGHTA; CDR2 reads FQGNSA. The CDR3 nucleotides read TGTGCCAGCAGCTTAGCAGAAACAGTCAATTCACCCCTCCACTTT. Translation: CASSLAETVNSPLHF.

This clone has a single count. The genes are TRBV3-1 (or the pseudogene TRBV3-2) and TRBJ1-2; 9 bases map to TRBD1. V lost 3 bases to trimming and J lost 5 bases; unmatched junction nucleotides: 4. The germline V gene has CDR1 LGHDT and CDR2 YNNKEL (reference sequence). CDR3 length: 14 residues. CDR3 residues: CASSQGTGSYGYTF. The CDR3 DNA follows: TGTGCCAGCAGCCAGGGGACAGGGTCGTATGGCTACACCTTC.

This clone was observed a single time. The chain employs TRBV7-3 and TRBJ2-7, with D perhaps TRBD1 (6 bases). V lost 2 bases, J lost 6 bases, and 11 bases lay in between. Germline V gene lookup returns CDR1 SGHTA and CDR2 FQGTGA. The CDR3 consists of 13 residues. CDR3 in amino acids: CASSLLGGSEQYF. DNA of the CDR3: TGTGCCAGCAGCTTATTAGGGGGAAGCGAGCAGTACTTC.

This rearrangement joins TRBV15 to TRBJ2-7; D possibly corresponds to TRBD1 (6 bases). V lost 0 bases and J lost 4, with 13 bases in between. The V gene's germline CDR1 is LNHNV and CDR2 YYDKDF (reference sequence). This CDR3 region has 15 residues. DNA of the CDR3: TGTGCCACCAGCAGAGATTACCAGGGGTTGTACGAGCAGTACTTC. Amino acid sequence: CATSRDYQGLYEQYF.

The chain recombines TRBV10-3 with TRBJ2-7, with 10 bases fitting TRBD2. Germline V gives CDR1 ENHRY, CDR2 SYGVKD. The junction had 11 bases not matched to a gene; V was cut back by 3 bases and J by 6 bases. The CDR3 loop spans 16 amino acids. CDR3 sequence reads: CAISDALAGVYPEQYF. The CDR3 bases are TGTGCCATCAGTGACGCCCTAGCGGGAGTATATCCCGAGCAGTACTTC.

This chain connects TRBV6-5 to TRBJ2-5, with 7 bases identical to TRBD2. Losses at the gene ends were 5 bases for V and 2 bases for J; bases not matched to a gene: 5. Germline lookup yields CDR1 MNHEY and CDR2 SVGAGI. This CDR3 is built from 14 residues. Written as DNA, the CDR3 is TGTGCCAGCAGTAAACCGGGACTACAAGAGACCCAGTACTTC. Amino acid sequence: CASSKPGLQETQYF.

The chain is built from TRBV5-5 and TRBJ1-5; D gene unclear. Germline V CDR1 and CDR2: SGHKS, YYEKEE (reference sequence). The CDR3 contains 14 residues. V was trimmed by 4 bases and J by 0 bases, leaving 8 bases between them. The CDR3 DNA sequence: TGTGCCAGCAGCGCAGACAATAGCAATCAGCCCCAGCATTTT. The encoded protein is CASSADNSNQPQHF. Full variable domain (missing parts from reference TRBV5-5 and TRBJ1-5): DAGVTQSPTHLIKTRGQQVTLRCSPISGHKSVSWYQQVLGQGPQFIFQYYEKEERGRGNFPDRFSARQFPNYSSELNVNALLLGDSALYLCASSADNSNQPQHFGDGTRLSIL.

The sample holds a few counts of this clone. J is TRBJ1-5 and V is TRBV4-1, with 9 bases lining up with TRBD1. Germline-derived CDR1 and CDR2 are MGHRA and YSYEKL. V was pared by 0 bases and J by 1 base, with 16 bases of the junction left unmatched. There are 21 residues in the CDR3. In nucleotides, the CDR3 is TGCGCCAGCAGCCAAGAACCTCCGGGACAGGGAGGATTCGGGAGCAATCAGCCCCAGCATTTT. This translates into CASSQEPPGQGGFGSNQPQHF.

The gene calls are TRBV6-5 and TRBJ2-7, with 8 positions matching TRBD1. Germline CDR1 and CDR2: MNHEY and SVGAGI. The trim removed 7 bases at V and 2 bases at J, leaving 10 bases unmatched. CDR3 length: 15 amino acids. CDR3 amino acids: CASNPVGTGPYEQYF. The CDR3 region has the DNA TGTGCCAGCAACCCTGTCGGGACAGGTCCCTACGAGCAGTACTTC.

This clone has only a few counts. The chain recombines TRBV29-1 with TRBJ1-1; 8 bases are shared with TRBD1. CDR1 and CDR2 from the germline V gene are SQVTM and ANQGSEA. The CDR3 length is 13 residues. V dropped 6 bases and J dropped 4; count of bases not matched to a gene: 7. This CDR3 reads CSVKTGVATEAFF. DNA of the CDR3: TGCAGCGTGAAGACAGGGGTGGCCACTGAAGCTTTCTTT.

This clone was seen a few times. DNA of the CDR3: TGTGCCAGCAGTTACTCGAGTGGACTGCTGGCAGATACGCAGTATTTT. As protein: CASSYSSGLLADTQYF. The rearrangement uses TRBV6-5 and TRBJ2-3; maybe TRBD2 (5 bases). Germline CDR1 MNHEY, CDR2 SVGAGI. The CDR3 has 16 residues. V dropped 0 bases and J dropped 4 bases, with 14 bases sitting between them.

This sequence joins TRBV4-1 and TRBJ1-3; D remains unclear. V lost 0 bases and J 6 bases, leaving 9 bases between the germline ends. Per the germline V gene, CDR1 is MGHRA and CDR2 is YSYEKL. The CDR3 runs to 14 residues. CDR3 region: CASSQESQENTIYF. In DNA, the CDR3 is TGCGCCAGCAGCCAAGAATCGCAGGAAAACACCATATATTTT.

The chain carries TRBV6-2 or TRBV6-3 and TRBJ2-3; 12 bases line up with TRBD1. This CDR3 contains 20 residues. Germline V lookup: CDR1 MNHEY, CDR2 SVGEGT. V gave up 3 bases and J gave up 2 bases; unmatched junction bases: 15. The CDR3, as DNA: TGTGCCAGCAGTTATAACCCGGGACAGGGGGCCTTAAGGTACACAGATACGCAGTATTTT. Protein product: CASSYNPGQGALRYTDTQYF.